The present TCR beta chain was sequenced within a study of blood T cell repertoires in COVID-19. To note about this clone: In the same sample, other DNA sequences code for this CDR3.

V was pared by 3 bases and J by 1 base, with 6 bases between. CDR1 SEHNR and CDR2 FQNEAQ come from the germline V gene (reference sequence). The CDR3 extends over 14 amino acids. Produced via immunoSEQ multiplex PCR; TCRdb's table is partial and in-frame only. The table shows under 250,000 clones, with around 90% occurring only once. V gene TRBV7-9 combines with J gene TRBJ1-4, with D maybe TRBD1 (6 bases). The receptor's source is a woman in her thirties or forties who had been exposed to COVID-19. The sequenced sample was PBMCs or T cells enriched from blood (not recorded which). The CDR3 nucleotides are TGTGCCAGCAGCTTCAGGGGAACTAATGAAAAACTGTTTTTT. Protein sequence: CASSFRGTNEKLFF.